The present entry profiles one TCR beta chain with its context. Antigen unknown. The data originate from a study of beta chain features in type 1 diabetes. Study conclusions and caveats: PCR might favor shorter templates, but any such skew would affect patients and controls equally. Relative to healthy donors, patients appeared to have naive, central memory and Treg TCRB repertoires that were more similar.

Germline loops: CDR1 SNHLY, CDR2 FYNNEI. The CDR3 extends over 13 amino acids. The junction had 3 bases not matched to a gene; V was cut back by 6 bases and J by 4 bases. All of the isolated RNA was reverse transcribed, so expressed TCRB transcripts were sequenced. Sequencing was performed with immunoSEQ multiplex PCR; in TCRdb, only in-frame clones are kept and a portion is missing. The sample contains 15,000 to 20,000 clones, 45% to 65% of which appear only once. This TCR derives from a woman under 30 in good health. Specimen: stem cell memory CD4+ T cells from blood. The chain links TRBV2 to TRBJ1-5, with TRBD1 matching over 7 bases. The CDR3 here is CASRAGQNQPQHF. CDR3 nucleotides: TGTGCCAGCAGGGCGGGACAGAATCAGCCCCAGCATTTT.